This record looks at one TCR beta chain sequence and its context. The antigen remains undetermined. This entry comes from a study of shared clonotypes between healthy human individuals. Study results and caveats: Donor clonotype sharing was expected to depend on sequencing depth.

The CDR3 covers 14 residues. The V and J ends lost 6 bases and 7 bases respectively, with 16 bases between them. Germline assignment: CDR1 MDHEN and CDR2 SYDVKM. Sequencing was performed with immunoSEQ multiplex PCR; in TCRdb, only in-frame clones are kept and a portion is missing. The table has around 2.5 million clones, over 85% seen once. This clonotype originated in a man younger than 35 in good health. Some clones in this sample may be carry-over from other donors' samples. The sequenced sample consisted of naive CD4+ T cells from PBMCs. Subset described: CD45RA+ positively selected. The chain carries TRBV28 and TRBJ1-5; no definite D call. Here the CDR3 reads CASRLDAGVQPQHF. Here the CDR3 DNA reads TGTGCCAGCAGGTTGGATGCGGGAGTCCAGCCCCAGCATTTT.